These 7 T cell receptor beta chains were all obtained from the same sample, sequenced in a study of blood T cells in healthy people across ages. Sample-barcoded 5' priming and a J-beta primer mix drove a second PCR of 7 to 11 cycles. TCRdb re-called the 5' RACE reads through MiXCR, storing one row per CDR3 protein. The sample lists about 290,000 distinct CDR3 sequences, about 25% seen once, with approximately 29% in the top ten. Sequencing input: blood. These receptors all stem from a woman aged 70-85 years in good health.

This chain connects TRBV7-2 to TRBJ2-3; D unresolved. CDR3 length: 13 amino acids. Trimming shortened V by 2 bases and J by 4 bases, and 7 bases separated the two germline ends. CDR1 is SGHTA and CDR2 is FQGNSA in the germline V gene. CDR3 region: CASSLTPPDTQYF. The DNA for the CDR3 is TGTGCCAGCAGCTTAACCCCCCCAGATACGCAGTATTTT.

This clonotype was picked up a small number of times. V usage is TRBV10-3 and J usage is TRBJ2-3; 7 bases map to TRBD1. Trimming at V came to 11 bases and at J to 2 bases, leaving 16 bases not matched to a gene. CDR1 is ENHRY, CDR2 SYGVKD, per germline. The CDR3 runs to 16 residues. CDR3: CAARADRPGPTDTQYF. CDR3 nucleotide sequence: TGTGCCGCCCGGGCGGACAGGCCAGGCCCCACAGATACGCAGTATTTT.

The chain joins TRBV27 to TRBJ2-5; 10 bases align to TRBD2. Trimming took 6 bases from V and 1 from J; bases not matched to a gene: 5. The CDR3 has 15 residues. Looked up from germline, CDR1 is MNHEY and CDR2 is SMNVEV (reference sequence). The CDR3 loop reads CASSRGLATQETQYF. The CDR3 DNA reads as TGTGCCAGCAGCAGGGGACTAGCGACCCAAGAGACCCAGTACTTC.

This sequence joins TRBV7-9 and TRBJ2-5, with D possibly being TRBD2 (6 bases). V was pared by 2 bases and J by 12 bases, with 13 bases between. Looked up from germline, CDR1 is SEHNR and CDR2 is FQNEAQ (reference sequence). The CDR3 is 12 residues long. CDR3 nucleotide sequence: TGTGCCAGCAGCTTACAAGGAGGAGGGAAGTACTTC. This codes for CASSLQGGGKYF.

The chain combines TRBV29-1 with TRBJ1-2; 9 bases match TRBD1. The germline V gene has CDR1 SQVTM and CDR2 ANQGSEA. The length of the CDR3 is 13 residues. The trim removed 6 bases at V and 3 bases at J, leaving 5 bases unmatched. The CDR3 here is CSVGDREDYGYTF. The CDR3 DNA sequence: TGCAGCGTGGGGGACAGGGAGGACTATGGCTACACCTTC.

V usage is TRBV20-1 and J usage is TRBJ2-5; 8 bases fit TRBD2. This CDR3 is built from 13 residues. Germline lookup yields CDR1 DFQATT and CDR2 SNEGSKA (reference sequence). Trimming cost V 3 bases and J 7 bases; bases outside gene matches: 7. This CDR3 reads CSASGGDLGTQYF. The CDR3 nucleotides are TGCAGTGCTAGCGGGGGGGACTTGGGGACCCAGTACTTC.

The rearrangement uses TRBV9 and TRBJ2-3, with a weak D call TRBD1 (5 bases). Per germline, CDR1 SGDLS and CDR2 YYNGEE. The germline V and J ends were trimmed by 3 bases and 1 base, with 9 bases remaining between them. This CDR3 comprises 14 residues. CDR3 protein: CASSGSQGTDTQYF. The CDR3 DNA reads TGTGCCAGCAGCGGGTCACAGGGCACAGATACGCAGTATTTT.